This TCR beta chain was recorded in a study of T cell repertoires in cytomegalovirus infection. Details on this clonotype: The target antigen is unknown.

Each CDR3 protein is one row after TCRdb ran MiXCR on the reads. The data contain around 350,000 distinct CDR3 sequences, 15% to 20% of them seen just once; the ten biggest clones take up 8.5% to 10%. Study observations and caveats: In two of eight donors, the top clonotype was HLA-C-restricted CMV-specific. Public TCR beta family frequency separated CMV-and-HLA carriers, including in an independent cohort.

The CDR3 extends over 15 amino acids. Trimming cost V 7 bases and J 4 bases; bases outside gene matches: 10. The chain carries TRBV12-3 or TRBV12-4 and TRBJ2-1; 7 bases are a match to TRBD2. The sequencing sample was made of PBMCs. The sequence was collected from a human donor in good health (CMV status not recorded). Some clones in this sample may be carry-over from other donors' samples. CDR3 sequence (DNA): TGTGCCAGCAACCCCCCGGGAGGCCCTTACAATGAGCAGTTCTTC. Amino acids: CASNPPGGPYNEQFF.